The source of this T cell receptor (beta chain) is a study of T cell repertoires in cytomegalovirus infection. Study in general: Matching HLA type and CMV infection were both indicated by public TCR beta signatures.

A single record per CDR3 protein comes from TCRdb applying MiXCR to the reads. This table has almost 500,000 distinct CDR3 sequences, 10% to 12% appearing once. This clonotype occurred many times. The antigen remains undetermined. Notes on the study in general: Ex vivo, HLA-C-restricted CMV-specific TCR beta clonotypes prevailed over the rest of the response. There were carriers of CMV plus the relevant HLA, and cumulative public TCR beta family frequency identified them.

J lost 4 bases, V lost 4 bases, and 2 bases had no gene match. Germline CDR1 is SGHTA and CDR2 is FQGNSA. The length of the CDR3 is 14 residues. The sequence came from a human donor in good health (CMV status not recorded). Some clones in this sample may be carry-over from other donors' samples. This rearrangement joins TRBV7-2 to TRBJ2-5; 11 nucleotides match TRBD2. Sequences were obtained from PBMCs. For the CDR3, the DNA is TGTGCCAGCAGCTCTAGCGGGGGGTTAGAGACCCAGTACTTC. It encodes CASSSSGGLETQYF.